The 15 T cell receptor beta chains given below trace back to one sample, sequenced in a study of shared clonotypes between healthy human individuals. The table came from immunoSEQ multiplex PCR; TCRdb's copy has only in-frame clones and leaves some out. Of 2,500,000 or so clones in the sample, 93% were seen once. The sample comprised naive CD4+ T cells from PBMCs. Subset described: CD45RA+ positively selected. These receptors originate from a young man in good health. Some clones in this sample may be carry-over from other donors' samples.

Points on this clone: Other nucleotide sequences in the sample specify the same CDR3. V gene TRBV28 combines with J gene TRBJ1-2; TRBD1 matches at 11 bases. V lost 5 bases, J lost 2 bases, and 4 bases stayed unmatched. This CDR3 comprises 15 residues. Looked up from germline, CDR1 is MDHEN and CDR2 is SYDVKM. The CDR3 reads CASSPGQGANYGYTF. DNA for the CDR3: TGTGCCAGCAGTCCCGGACAGGGGGCGAACTATGGCTACACCTTC.

The V and J genes are TRBV7-8 and TRBJ2-7; the match to TRBD2 covers 13 bases. The germline gives CDR1 SGHVS, CDR2 FQNEAQ. Trimming cost V 0 bases and J 0 bases; bases outside gene matches: 11. The length of the CDR3 is 20 residues. This CDR3 reads CASSLAAVGTSGVSSYEQYF. Here the CDR3 DNA reads TGTGCCAGCAGCTTAGCCGCGGTGGGGACTAGCGGGGTCAGCTCCTACGAGCAGTACTTC.

The chain employs TRBV9 and TRBJ1-1; TRBD1 matches 7 bases. The CDR3 is made up of 16 amino acids. Germline values: CDR1 SGDLS, CDR2 YYNGEE. With 3 bases clipped from V and 0 bases from J, the junction kept 8 bases outside the gene matches. CDR3 sequence: CASSGQGGGMNTEAFF. CDR3 nucleotide sequence: TGTGCCAGCAGCGGACAGGGAGGGGGGATGAACACTGAAGCTTTCTTT.

The genes are TRBV7-2 and TRBJ1-6; 7 bases are a match to TRBD1. The CDR3 spans 16 residues. Germline assignment: CDR1 SGHTA and CDR2 FQGNSA. V gave up 1 base and J gave up 2 bases; unmatched junction bases: 2. CDR3 bases: TGTGCCAGCAGCTTAGTGGGACAGACCTATAATTCACCCCTCCACTTT. Translating gives CASSLVGQTYNSPLHF.

A single count supports this clone. The CDR3, as DNA: TGTGCCAGCAGCCCCCTCGCGATGTCTGGGGCCAACGTCCTGACTTTC. Amino acid sequence: CASSPLAMSGANVLTF. The chain employs TRBV7-3 and TRBJ2-6; no clear D. The CDR3 consists of 16 residues. V was trimmed by 5 bases and J by 1 base, leaving 12 bases between them. Germline V gene lookup returns CDR1 SGHTA and CDR2 FQGTGA.

For this clone: Other DNA sequences of this sample code for an identical CDR3. The chain has TRBV7-9 and TRBJ1-3; D is unresolved. The CDR3 has 12 residues. With 4 bases removed from V and 3 bases from J, the gap between germline ends came to 4 bases. CDR1 is SEHNR, CDR2 FQNEAQ, per germline (reference sequence). The CDR3, as DNA: TGTGCCAGCAGCTCCTTTGGAAACACCATATATTTT. Residues: CASSSFGNTIYF.

The J gene is TRBJ1-2, the V gene TRBV6-1; tentatively, D is TRBD1 (6 bases). The CDR3 spans 14 residues. Germline V CDR1 and CDR2: MNHNS, SASEGT. V was cut by 5 bases and J by 5 bases, with 15 bases left in between. The CDR3: CASSNRQVGYGYTF. CDR3 DNA sequence: TGTGCCAGCAGTAACCGACAGGTCGGATATGGCTACACCTTC.

The CDR3 region is CSVEVFGRTSEAFF. As DNA, the CDR3 is TGCAGCGTTGAAGTCTTCGGTCGAACGTCCGAAGCTTTCTTT. V and J are TRBV29-1 and TRBJ1-1; the D is unclear. The germline V gene has CDR1 SQVTM and CDR2 ANQGSEA. Between the trimmed V and J ends, which lost 1 base and 8 bases, there was a span of 17 bases. This CDR3 has 14 residues.

This CDR3 reads CASSLAGVAEQYF. In nucleotides, the CDR3 is TGTGCCAGCAGCTTGGCAGGGGTGGCCGAGCAGTACTTC. This chain uses TRBV11-1 with TRBJ2-7; tentatively, D is TRBD1 (6 bases). V was clipped by 3 bases and J by 6 bases, with 12 bases between them. The CDR3 is 13 residues long. Germline V lookup: CDR1 SGHAT, CDR2 FQDESV (reference sequence).

The CDR3 loop reads CASSQSAGSTEAFF. CDR3 nucleotides: TGTGCCAGCAGCCAATCGGCGGGGAGTACTGAAGCTTTCTTT. This sequence joins TRBV16 and TRBJ1-1, with D uncertain. V was shortened by 0 bases and J by 5 bases, with 10 bases between the two germline ends. The germline V gene has CDR1 KGHSY and CDR2 FQNENV. CDR3 length: 14 residues.

This clone was observed once. CDR3 protein: CASSPKGLASTDTQYF. CDR3 coding DNA: TGTGCCAGCTCACCGAAGGGTCTAGCCAGCACAGATACGCAGTATTTT. The chain recombines TRBV18 with TRBJ2-3; D is possibly TRBD2 (5 bases). The CDR3 is 16 amino acids. V was pared by 3 bases and J by 0 bases, with 13 bases between. From germline, CDR1 is KGHSH and CDR2 LQKENI.

The gene calls are TRBV5-4 and TRBJ2-1, with 9 bases fitting TRBD2. CDR1 and CDR2 from the germline V gene are SGHNT and YYREEE (reference sequence). V lost 4 bases to trimming and J lost 1 base; unmatched junction nucleotides: 3. The CDR3 covers 15 residues. The CDR3 DNA sequence: TGTGCCAGCAGCCGGCGGGGGGGATCCTACAATGAGCAGTTCTTC. This gives the protein CASSRRGGSYNEQFF. Filled out from reference TRBV5-4 and TRBJ2-1, the complete variable domain reads ETGVTQSPTHLIKTRGQQVTLRCSSQSGHNTVSWYQQALGQGPQFIFQYYREEENGRGNFPPRFSGLQFPNYSSELNVNALELDDSALYLCASSRRGGSYNEQFFGPGTRLTVL.

The chain uses TRBV7-9 and TRBJ1-3; 7 bases line up with TRBD1. The V gene end was trimmed by 5 bases and the J gene end by 0 bases; junction bases not matched to a gene: 4. CDR1 SEHNR and CDR2 FQNEAQ come from the germline V gene (reference sequence). This CDR3 region has 15 residues. CDR3 sequence reads: CASSRDSLSGNTIYF. CDR3 nucleotide sequence: TGTGCCAGCAGCCGGGACAGCCTCTCTGGAAACACCATATATTTT.

The chain combines TRBV7-3 with TRBJ2-5; D is undetermined. Germline V gene sequence: CDR1 SGHTA, CDR2 FQGTGA. With 3 bases removed from V and 2 bases from J, the gap between germline ends came to 7 bases. CDR3 size: 13 residues. The CDR3 here is CASSFGRQETQYF. CDR3 nucleotide sequence: TGTGCCAGCAGCTTTGGGCGGCAAGAGACCCAGTACTTC.

The chain is built from TRBV25-1 and TRBJ1-6; D is unresolved. Trimming removed 5 bases at V and 8 bases at J, with 10 bases between. CDR3 length: 13 residues. Germline V gene sequence: CDR1 MGHDK, CDR2 SYGVNS. The CDR3 spells CASSPRMDSPLHF. DNA of the CDR3: TGTGCCAGCAGTCCCCGCATGGATTCACCCCTCCACTTT.